Each of the 22 T cell receptor beta chains below was sequenced from the same sample in a study of tumor-infiltrating lymphocytes in oesophageal squamous cell carcinoma. TCRdb independently ran MiXCR on the PCR reads; one entry per CDR3 protein. The table has about 17,000 distinct CDR3 sequences, less than 50% seen once. Sequencing was done on a sample of normal esophageal tissue next to the tumor. All receptors come from a female donor with esophageal squamous cell carcinoma.

The sample holds many counts of this clonotype. This may come from a read error, since a much larger clone is one base off. J is TRBJ2-7 and V is TRBV12-5, with TRBD2 matching over 13 bases. Trimming took 3 bases from V and 7 from J; bases not matched to a gene: 6. Germline V lookup: CDR1 LGHNT, CDR2 FRNRAP. The CDR3 has 15 amino acids. The CDR3 nucleotides read TGTGCTAGTGGTTTAGGGACTAGCGGGACCGATGAGCAGTACTTC. As protein: CASGLGTSGTDEQYF.

The sample holds many counts of this clonotype. The chain has TRBV5-1 and TRBJ2-5, with 7 positions matching TRBD1. The CDR3 extends over 16 amino acids. In germline, CDR1 is SGHRS, CDR2 YFSETQ. Trimming took 0 bases from V and 1 from J; bases not matched to a gene: 6. CDR3 loop: CASSLEGAYSQETQYF. The CDR3 DNA follows: TGCGCCAGCAGCTTGGAGGGGGCTTATTCCCAAGAGACCCAGTACTTC.

A remark on this clonotype: The germline gene is not matched at one end of the junction; a read error may be the cause. V is TRBV5-3 and J is TRBJ2-5; 10 positions match TRBD1. The DNA end lines up better with TRBJ1-2; the J call may be wrong. TRBV5-3 is flagged as an ORF with uncertain function. This CDR3 is built from 16 residues. CDR3 in amino acids: CASSLPTGGRNYGYTF. The CDR3 nucleotides read TGTGCCAGCAGCTTGCCGACAGGGGGCAGGAACTATGGCTACACCTTC.

This clonotype was found many times. This rearrangement joins TRBV27 to TRBJ2-4; 7 bases match TRBD1. V was pared by 6 bases and J by 3 bases, with 11 bases of the junction left unmatched. Germline loops: CDR1 MNHEY, CDR2 SMNVEV (reference sequence). The CDR3 sequence is 16 residues long. This CDR3 is CASSQTGFRVKNIQYF. The CDR3 region has the DNA TGTGCCAGCAGCCAGACAGGGTTCCGGGTCAAAAACATTCAGTACTTC.

This sequence joins TRBV7-6 and TRBJ2-7; 9 bases line up with TRBD1. The assigned J gene may be wrong: the sequence end matches TRBJ2-1 better. The length of the CDR3 is 16 residues. The V gene's germline CDR1 is SGHVS and CDR2 FNYEAQ. CDR3 DNA sequence: TGTGCCAGCAGCTCACGACGACAGGGGGATAGGAATGAGCAGTTCTTC. It encodes CASSSRRQGDRNEQFF.

CDR3 protein: CASSEIGAANQPQHF. As DNA, the CDR3 is TGTGCCAGCAGTGAAATAGGGGCTGCCAATCAGCCCCAGCATTTT. The chain combines TRBV2 with TRBJ1-5, with D possibly matching TRBD1 (5 bases). The V and J ends lost 2 bases and 3 bases respectively, with 11 bases between them. The germline V gene has CDR1 SNHLY and CDR2 FYNNEI. The CDR3 consists of 15 residues.

This clonotype is labeled medium-sized. At one end, the junction sequence differs from germline, possibly due to a read error. The gene calls are TRBV12-3 or TRBV12-4 and TRBJ2-5; D uncertain. The CDR3 totals 14 residues. The CDR3 region has the DNA TGTGCCAGCAGCCCCTACGCGAGTTCAGAGACCCAGTGCTTC. It encodes CASSPYASSETQCF.

The genes are TRBV7-3 and TRBJ2-3; TRBD2 agrees at 9 bases. With the DNA end fitting TRBJ2-7 better, the J assignment may be wrong. The germline gives CDR1 SGHTA, CDR2 FQGTGA. The CDR3 is 19 residues long. CDR3 loop: CASSRHAVAGAGLHYEQYF. The CDR3 DNA reads as TGTGCCAGCAGCCGACATGCGGTAGCGGGGGCCGGTCTTCACTACGAGCAGTACTTC.

The CDR3: CASSKRQGVTEAFF. CDR3 sequence (DNA): TGTGCCAGCAGTAAACGACAGGGGGTCACTGAAGCTTTCTTT. This chain connects TRBV6-1 to TRBJ1-1; 9 bases line up with TRBD1. Germline-derived CDR1 and CDR2 are MNHNS and SASEGT. CDR3 length equals 14 residues. J was trimmed by 4 bases and V by 5 bases; bases with no gene match: 5.

A word on this clonotype: This CDR3 fails to terminate in the conserved phenylalanine or tryptophan, so it likely reflects a read error. The DNA is omitted, as the CDR3 cannot be located on it reliably, and the CDR3 follows TCRdb's listing. The chain has TRBV7-6 and TRBJ2-3; the table assigns TRBD1, which was not confirmed against the DNA. The CDR3 extends over 17 residues, inclusive of both ends. Germline assignment: CDR1 SGHVS and CDR2 FNYEAQ. CDR3 sequence reads: CASNLGDRGQETQYFGA.

For this clonotype: The CDR3 does not close with the conserved phenylalanine or tryptophan, likely indicating a read error. The limits of the CDR3 on the DNA are not certain, so only TCRdb's listed CDR3 is given. The rearrangement joins TRBV7-2 to TRBJ2-1; TRBD2 reflects the table's D call only, with no check against the DNA. From germline, CDR1 is SGHTA and CDR2 FQGNSA. Termini included, the CDR3 measures 16 amino acids. The CDR3: CASSPDPSGRGQYFGN.

The chain employs TRBV5-4 and TRBJ2-5, with 8 nucleotides matching TRBD2. CDR1 SGHNT and CDR2 YYREEE come from the germline V gene (reference sequence). V shed 0 bases and J 2 bases; nucleotides not matched to a gene: 3. The CDR3 runs 15 residues. Here the CDR3 DNA reads TGTGCCAGCAGCTTGGATAGCGGGACTCAAGAGACCCAGTACTTC. Translation gives CASSLDSGTQETQYF.

J is TRBJ2-5 and V is TRBV7-3, with D possibly TRBD1 on 6 matching bases. The better agreement between TRBJ2-1 and the DNA end casts doubt on the J call. This CDR3 contains 15 residues. CDR1 is SGHTA, CDR2 FQGTGA, per germline. The CDR3, as DNA: TGTGCCAGCAGCCGAGTAATGGACAGCTACAATGAGCAGTTCTTC. Protein product: CASSRVMDSYNEQFF.

The chain combines TRBV7-8 with TRBJ2-3, with 8 bases lining up with TRBD2. Germline CDR1 is SGHVS and CDR2 is FQNEAQ. V dropped 3 bases and J dropped 5; count of bases not matched to a gene: 10. The CDR3 has 16 amino acids. The CDR3 DNA follows: TGTGCCAGCAGCTTGCCCGGGGGGGCATTCGGAGATACGCAGTATTTT. Translation gives CASSLPGGAFGDTQYF.

This clonotype was picked up many times. For the CDR3, the DNA is TGTGCCAGCAGCTTGGCGGCGAGCGGGAGAAACACCGGGGAGCTGTTTTTT. It yields the protein CASSLAASGRNTGELFF. The J gene is TRBJ2-2, the V gene TRBV5-4, with 8 bases aligning to TRBD2. The CDR3 covers 17 residues. V trimming: 0 bases; J trimming: 2 bases; junction bases outside the gene matches: 6. Germline CDR1 reads SGHNT; CDR2 reads YYREEE (reference sequence).

This clonotype was detected only a few times. The rearrangement links TRBV7-2 to TRBJ2-3, with 7 bases lining up with TRBD2. CDR1 and CDR2 (germline): SGHTA, FQGNSA. J lost 2 bases, V lost 2 bases, and 4 bases had no gene match. The CDR3 runs to 15 residues. CDR3 in amino acids: CASSLSSGYTDTQYF. CDR3 bases: TGTGCCAGCAGCTTAAGTAGCGGGTACACAGATACGCAGTATTTT.

The CDR3 DNA reads as TGTGCCAGTAGTATAGGATGGAAGGAAAAACTGTTTTTT. The encoded protein is CASSIGWKEKLFF. The chain links TRBV19 to TRBJ1-4; D unresolved. Germline assignment: CDR1 LNHDA and CDR2 SQIVND (reference sequence). V lost 1 base and J 8 bases, leaving 8 bases between the germline ends. The CDR3 is 13 residues long. Full variable domain (missing parts from reference TRBV19 and TRBJ1-4): DGGITQSPKYLFRKEGQNVTLSCEQNLNHDAMYWYRQDPGQGLRLIYYSQIVNDFQKGDIAEGYSVSREKKESFPLTVTSAQKNPTAFYLCASSIGWKEKLFFGSGTQLSVL.

This clonotype has more than one count but fewer than ten. The chain carries TRBV7-6 and TRBJ2-4; maybe TRBD2 (6 bases). The DNA end is more similar to TRBJ2-1, so the J call may be wrong. This CDR3 comprises 17 residues. Germline V lookup: CDR1 SGHVS, CDR2 FNYEAQ. The CDR3 DNA follows: TGTGCCAGCAGCCCAGAAGAGGCGCGGGATATCTACAATGAGCAGTTCTTC. This sequence encodes CASSPEEARDIYNEQFF.

This clonotype was seen more than once but under ten times. The V and J genes are TRBV7-3 and TRBJ2-1, with D unresolved. The V gene lost 0 bases and the J gene lost 0 bases, with 6 bases spanning the gap. This CDR3 has 15 residues. Germline V gene sequence: CDR1 SGHTA, CDR2 FQGTGA. DNA for the CDR3: TGTGCCAGCAGCTTAACTGTAAGCTCCTACAATGAGCAGTTCTTC. Protein: CASSLTVSSYNEQFF. Full variable domain (outside the CDR3, taken from reference TRBV7-3 and TRBJ2-1): GAGVSQTPSNKVTEKGKYVELRCDPISGHTALYWYRQSLGQGPEFLIYFQGTGAADDSGLPNDRFFAVRPEGSVSTLKIQRTERGDSAVYLCASSLTVSSYNEQFFGPGTRLTVL.

The table lists this clonotype with many counts. The chain links TRBV27 to TRBJ2-1; D is undetermined. Germline V gene lookup returns CDR1 MNHEY and CDR2 SMNVEV (reference sequence). This CDR3 contains 13 residues. The germline V and J ends were trimmed by 6 bases and 12 bases, with 18 bases remaining between them. CDR3 coding DNA: TGTGCCAGCAGCCCATCCCCGGGTGGAAGGCAGTTCTTC. Its protein is CASSPSPGGRQFF.

This clonotype was seen only a few times. This chain connects TRBV7-8 to TRBJ2-5; D not resolved. Looked up from germline, CDR1 is SGHVS and CDR2 is FQNEAQ. The germline V and J ends were trimmed by 5 bases and 3 bases, with 4 bases remaining between them. This CDR3 spans 11 amino acids. The CDR3 reads CASSREETQYF. CDR3 bases: TGTGCCAGCAGCCGGGAAGAGACCCAGTACTTC.

The V gene is TRBV10-3, the J gene TRBJ2-5; 7 positions match TRBD2. The germline V gene has CDR1 ENHRY and CDR2 SYGVKD. The CDR3 is made up of 14 amino acids. J lost 4 bases, V lost 0 bases, and 2 bases had no gene match. CDR3 residues: CAISESRGSETQYF. CDR3 coding DNA: TGTGCCATCAGTGAGTCGCGGGGGTCAGAGACCCAGTACTTC.